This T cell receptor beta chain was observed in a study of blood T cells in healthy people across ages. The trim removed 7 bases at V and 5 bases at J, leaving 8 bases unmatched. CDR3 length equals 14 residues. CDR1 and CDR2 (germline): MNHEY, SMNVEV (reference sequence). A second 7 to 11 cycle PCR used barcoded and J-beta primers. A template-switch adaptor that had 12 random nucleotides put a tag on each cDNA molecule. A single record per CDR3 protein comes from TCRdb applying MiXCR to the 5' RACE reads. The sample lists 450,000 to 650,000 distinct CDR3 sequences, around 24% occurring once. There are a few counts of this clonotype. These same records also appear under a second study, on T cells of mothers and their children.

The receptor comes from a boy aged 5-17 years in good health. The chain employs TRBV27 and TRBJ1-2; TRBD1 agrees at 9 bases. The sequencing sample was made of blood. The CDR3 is CASKAGQGLYGYTF. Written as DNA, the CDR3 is TGTGCCAGCAAGGCGGGACAGGGTTTATATGGCTACACCTTC.